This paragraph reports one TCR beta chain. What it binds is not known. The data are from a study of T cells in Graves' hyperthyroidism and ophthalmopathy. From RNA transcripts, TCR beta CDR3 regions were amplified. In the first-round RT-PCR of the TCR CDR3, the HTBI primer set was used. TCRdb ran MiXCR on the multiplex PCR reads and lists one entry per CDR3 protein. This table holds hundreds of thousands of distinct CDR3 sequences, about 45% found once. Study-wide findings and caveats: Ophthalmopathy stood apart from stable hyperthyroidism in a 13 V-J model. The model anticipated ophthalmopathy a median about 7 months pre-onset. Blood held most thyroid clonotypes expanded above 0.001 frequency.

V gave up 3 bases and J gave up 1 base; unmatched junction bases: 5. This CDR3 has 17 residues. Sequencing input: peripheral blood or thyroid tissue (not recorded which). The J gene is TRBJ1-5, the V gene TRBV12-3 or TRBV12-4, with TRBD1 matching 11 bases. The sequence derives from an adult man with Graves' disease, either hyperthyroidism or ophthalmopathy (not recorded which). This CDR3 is CASSFWTGGGSNQPQHF. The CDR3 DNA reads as TGTGCCAGCAGTTTTTGGACAGGGGGCGGCAGCAATCAGCCCCAGCATTTT.